Listed here is a single T cell receptor (beta chain). Its antigen is currently unknown. The sample belongs to a study of early T cells in non-severe SARS-CoV-2 infection. Points from the study as a whole: VDJdb-based matching was biased toward anti-spike CD8 responses and missed private and CD4 specificities.

The length of the CDR3 is 15 residues. The trim removed 6 bases at V and 2 bases at J, leaving 5 bases unmatched. Individually, cDNA molecules had unique molecular identifiers attached to them. TCRdb analysed the 5' RACE reads with MiXCR anew, one entry per CDR3 protein. The sample yields tens of thousands of distinct CDR3 sequences, 20% to 25% seen once. Sequences were derived from whole blood, sampled at baseline. This clonotype was obtained from an adult who was a healthcare worker with PCR-confirmed SARS-CoV-2 infection or an uninfected control (not recorded which). The chain links TRBV12-3 or TRBV12-4 to TRBJ1-5, with 9 bases that match TRBD1. In nucleotides, the CDR3 is TGTGCCAGCAGGCAATGGACAGGGGGCAATCAGCCCCAGCATTTT. Translating it yields CASRQWTGGNQPQHF.